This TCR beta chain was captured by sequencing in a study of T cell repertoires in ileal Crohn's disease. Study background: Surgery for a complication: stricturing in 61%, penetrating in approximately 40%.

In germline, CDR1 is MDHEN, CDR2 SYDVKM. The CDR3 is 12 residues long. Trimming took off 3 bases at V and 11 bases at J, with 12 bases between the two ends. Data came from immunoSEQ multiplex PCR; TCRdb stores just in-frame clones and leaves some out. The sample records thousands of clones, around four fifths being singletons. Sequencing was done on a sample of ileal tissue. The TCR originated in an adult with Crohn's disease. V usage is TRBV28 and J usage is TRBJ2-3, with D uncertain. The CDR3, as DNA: TGTGCCAGCAGTTTTAGCCAAACCAAGCAGTATTTT. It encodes CASSFSQTKQYF.